Given below is one T cell receptor beta chain in context. As yet, its antigen is unknown. This record comes from a study of cytomegalovirus exposure and HLA in healthy donors. Looked up from germline, CDR1 is KGHSH and CDR2 is LQKENI. Trimming cost V 2 bases and J 0 bases; bases outside gene matches: 9. The CDR3 extends over 17 amino acids. Amplification used 60 Vbeta primers and 13 Jbeta primers. Libraries were prepared by immunoSEQ multiplex PCR; TCRdb keeps only in-frame clonotypes and omits some of them. The table lists 110,000 to 150,000 clones, 70% to 80% of them singletons, with about 4.7% in the top ten. Study outcomes and limitations: A missense variant in DCLRE1C was later tied to TCR beta V- and J-gene trimming.

Source material: PBMCs. The source of this sequence is a male donor in good health and CMV-seronegative. This chain joins TRBV18 and TRBJ1-1; 7 bases line up with TRBD1. The CDR3 here is CASSPADRLIMNTEAFF. CDR3 sequence (DNA): TGTGCCAGCTCACCAGCGGACAGGTTGATTATGAACACTGAAGCTTTCTTT.